This T cell receptor (beta chain) was identified in a study of T cells in Graves' hyperthyroidism and ophthalmopathy. Study results and caveats: For ophthalmopathy, model prediction preceded onset by a median about 6 months. Most thyroid clonotypes with frequency above 0.001 were detected in blood.

Diagnoses used clinical symptoms, serum thyroxine and TRAb, thyroid ultrasound and orbital computed tomography. Trimming at V came to 6 bases and at J to 1 base, leaving 8 bases not matched to a gene. Germline loops: CDR1 MNHEY, CDR2 SMNVEV (reference sequence). The CDR3 covers 16 residues. This clonotype occurred many times. Its antigen is unknown. Amplification targeted TCR beta CDR3 regions from RNA transcripts. A first-round RT-PCR of the TCR CDR3 used the HTBI primer set. MiXCR, run by TCRdb on the multiplex PCR reads, gives a single entry per CDR3 protein. Among hundreds of thousands of distinct CDR3 sequences, approximately 15% were seen once, and the ten largest hold 10% to 13%.

The sequenced sample consisted of blood. The sequence derives from a woman aged 18-29 years with Graves' hyperthyroidism. The chain is built from TRBV27 and TRBJ2-3; 9 bases agree with TRBD2. The DNA for the CDR3 is TGTGCCAGCAGGGCCTCACGACTAGCGGGCACAGATACGCAGTATTTT. Translating gives CASRASRLAGTDTQYF.